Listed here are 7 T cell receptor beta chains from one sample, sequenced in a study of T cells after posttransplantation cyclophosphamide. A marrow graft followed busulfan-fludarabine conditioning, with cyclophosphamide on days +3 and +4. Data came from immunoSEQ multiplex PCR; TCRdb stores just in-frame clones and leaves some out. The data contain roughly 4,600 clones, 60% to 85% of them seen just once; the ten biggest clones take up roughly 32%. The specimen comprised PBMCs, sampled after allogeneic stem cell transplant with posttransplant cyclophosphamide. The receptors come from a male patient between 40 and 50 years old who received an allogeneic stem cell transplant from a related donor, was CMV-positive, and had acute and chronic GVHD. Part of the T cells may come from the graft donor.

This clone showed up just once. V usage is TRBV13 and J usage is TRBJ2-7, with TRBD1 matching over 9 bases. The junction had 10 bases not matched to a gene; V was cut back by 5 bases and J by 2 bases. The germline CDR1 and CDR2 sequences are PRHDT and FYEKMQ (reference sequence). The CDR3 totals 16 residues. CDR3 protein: CASSPQGTGNTYEQYF. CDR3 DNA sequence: TGTGCCAGCAGCCCCCAAGGGACAGGGAATACCTACGAGCAGTACTTC.

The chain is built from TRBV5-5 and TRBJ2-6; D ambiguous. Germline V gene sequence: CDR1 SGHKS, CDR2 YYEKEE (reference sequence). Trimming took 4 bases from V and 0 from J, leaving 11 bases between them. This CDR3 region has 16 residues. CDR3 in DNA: TGTGCCAGCAGCCTATTTTTGAGCTCTGGGGCCAACGTCCTGACTTTC. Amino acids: CASSLFLSSGANVLTF. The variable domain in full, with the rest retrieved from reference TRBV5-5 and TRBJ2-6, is DAGVTQSPTHLIKTRGQQVTLRCSPISGHKSVSWYQQVLGQGPQFIFQYYEKEERGRGNFPDRFSARQFPNYSSELNVNALLLGDSALYLCASSLFLSSGANVLTFGAGSRLTVL.

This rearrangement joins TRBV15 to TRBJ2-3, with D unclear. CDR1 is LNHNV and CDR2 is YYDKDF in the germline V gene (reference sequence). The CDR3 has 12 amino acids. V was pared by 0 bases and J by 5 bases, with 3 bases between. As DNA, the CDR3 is TGTGCCACCAGCAGAGATAGAGATACGCAGTATTTT. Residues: CATSRDRDTQYF.

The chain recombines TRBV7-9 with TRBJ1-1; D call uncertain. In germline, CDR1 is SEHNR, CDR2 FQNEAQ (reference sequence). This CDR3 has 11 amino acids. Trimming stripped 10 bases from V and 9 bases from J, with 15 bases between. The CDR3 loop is CAIEADRKAFF. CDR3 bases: TGTGCCATCGAGGCAGATCGAAAAGCTTTCTTT.

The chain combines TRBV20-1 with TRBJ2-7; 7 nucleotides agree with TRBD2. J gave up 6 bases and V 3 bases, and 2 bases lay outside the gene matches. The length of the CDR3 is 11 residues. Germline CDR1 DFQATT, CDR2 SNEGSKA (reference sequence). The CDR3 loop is CSASTSAEQYF. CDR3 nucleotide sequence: TGCAGTGCTAGTACTAGCGCCGAGCAGTACTTC.

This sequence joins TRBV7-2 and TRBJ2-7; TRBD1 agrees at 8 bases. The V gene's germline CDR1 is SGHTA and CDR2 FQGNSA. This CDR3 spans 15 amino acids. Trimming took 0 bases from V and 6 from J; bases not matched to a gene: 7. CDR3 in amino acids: CASSLASDRVSEQYF. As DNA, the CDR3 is TGTGCCAGCAGCTTAGCCTCGGACAGGGTAAGCGAGCAGTACTTC.

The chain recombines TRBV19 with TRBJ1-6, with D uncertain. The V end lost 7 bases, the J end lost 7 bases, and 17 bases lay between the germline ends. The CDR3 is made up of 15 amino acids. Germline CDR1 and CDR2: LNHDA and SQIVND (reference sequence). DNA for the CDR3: TGTGCCAGTAAGAAAGAGGATTCCCCAAATTCACCCCTCCACTTT. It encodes CASKKEDSPNSPLHF. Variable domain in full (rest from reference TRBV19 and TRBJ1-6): DGGITQSPKYLFRKEGQNVTLSCEQNLNHDAMYWYRQDPGQGLRLIYYSQIVNDFQKGDIAEGYSVSREKKESFPLTVTSAQKNPTAFYLCASKKEDSPNSPLHFGNGTRLTVT.